This T cell receptor (beta chain) comes out of a study of beta chain features in type 1 diabetes. Sequenced material consisted of expressed TCRB transcripts (all of the isolated RNA was reverse transcribed). The data were produced by immunoSEQ multiplex PCR, yet TCRdb's version contains in-frame clones alone and is incomplete. The sample holds 300,000 to 450,000 clones; 15% to 20% are singletons and the top ten take around 0.045%. This clone was observed a handful of times. CDR1 is LNHDA and CDR2 is SQIVND in the germline V gene (reference sequence). J was trimmed by 3 bases and V by 6 bases; bases with no gene match: 4. This CDR3 contains 15 residues.

The material sequenced was naive CD4+ T cells from blood. V is TRBV19 and J is TRBJ2-5; 13 bases map to TRBD2. The sequence was collected from a young woman in good health. The CDR3 spells CASSRGTSGKETQYF. The CDR3 nucleotides are TGTGCCAGTAGCAGGGGGACTAGCGGGAAAGAGACCCAGTACTTC.